These T cell receptor beta chains were read from a single sample in a study of cytomegalovirus exposure and HLA in healthy donors. TCRdb's copy holds only in-frame clones and misses some; the assay was immunoSEQ multiplex PCR. The sample shows 100,000 to 150,000 clones, under 90% of them seen only once. The sample comprised PBMCs. The source is a woman aged 25 to 39 in good health and CMV-seronegative. Each CDR3 is given with its conserved first and last residue. Fields, in order: J gene, clone size, D gene, CDR3 length, V gene, CDR3 protein, CDR3 DNA. D genes are given only for firm matches. Some rows mark clone size as missing; the rest say once, few, many or name a class of expanded clone.

TRBJ2-1	-	TRBD2	16	TRBV6-5	CASSYSGDYTANEQFF	TGTGCCAGCAGTTACTCGGGGGACTACACTGCAAATGAGCAGTTCTTC
TRBJ1-3	-	-	15	TRBV6-6	CASKLGGALGNTIYF	TGTGCCAGCAAGTTGGGTGGGGCGTTGGGAAACACCATATATTTT
TRBJ1-5	-	-	13	TRBV2	CATSGTRNQPQHF	TGTGCCACCTCCGGGACAAGGAATCAGCCCCAGCATTTT
TRBJ2-5	-	TRBD2	16	TRBV30	CACHPRLAGPQETQYF	TGTGCCTGTCATCCCCGACTAGCGGGGCCCCAAGAGACCCAGTACTTC
TRBJ2-7	once	-	10	TRBV19	CAPGGYEQYF	TGTGCCCCCGGCGGTTACGAGCAGTACTTC
TRBJ1-2	-	TRBD1	14	TRBV5-1	CASSFRQGSYGYTF	TGCGCCAGCAGCTTCAGACAGGGGAGTTATGGCTACACCTTC
TRBJ2-7	-	TRBD1	16	TRBV5-8	CASSLIPRQGAYEQYF	TGTGCCAGCAGCTTGATTCCAAGACAGGGTGCCTACGAGCAGTACTTC
TRBJ2-2	-	-	15	TRBV5-8	CASSQVRGPTGELFF	TGTGCCAGCAGCCAAGTCCGCGGGCCCACCGGGGAGCTGTTTTTT
TRBJ2-5	-	TRBD1	14	TRBV5-4	CASSFGQGQETQYF	TGTGCCAGCAGCTTCGGACAGGGACAAGAGACCCAGTACTTC
TRBJ2-5	-	TRBD1	13	TRBV19	CASSNRGSETQYF	TGTGCCAGTAGTAACAGGGGTTCGGAGACCCAGTACTTC
TRBJ1-4	-	-	17	TRBV4-1	CASSQVEGRSGVEKLFF	TGCGCCAGCAGCCAAGTTGAGGGGCGCTCAGGGGTCGAAAAACTGTTTTTT
TRBJ2-7	few	TRBD2	15	TRBV7-7	CASSSSLAGPGEQYF	TGTGCTAGCAGCTCCTCACTAGCGGGGCCGGGGGAGCAGTACTTC
TRBJ1-1	-	-	15	TRBV4-1	CASSQRLIRNTEAFF	TGCGCCAGCAGCCAAAGACTGATCAGGAACACTGAAGCTTTCTTT
TRBJ1-1	-	-	14	TRBV5-6	CASNPTGFETEAFF	TGTGCCAGCAACCCTACAGGGTTTGAGACTGAAGCTTTCTTT
TRBJ1-5	-	-	13	TRBV11-3	CASSSHSNQPQHF	TGTGCCAGCAGCTCACATAGCAATCAGCCCCAGCATTTT
TRBJ2-1	-	TRBD2	15	TRBV7-8	CASSSERGTYNEQFF	TGTGCCAGCAGCTCCGAGCGGGGAACTTACAATGAGCAGTTCTTC
TRBJ2-1	-	-	15	TRBV7-3	CASSLGRGPYNEQFF	TGTGCCAGCAGCTTAGGGCGGGGGCCCTACAATGAGCAGTTCTTC
TRBJ2-7	-	TRBD1	14	TRBV10-3	CAIGTGTGGSEQYF	TGTGCCATCGGTACCGGGACAGGGGGCAGCGAGCAGTACTTC
TRBJ2-7	-	-	14	TRBV4-1	CASSLDGGRYEQYF	TGCGCCAGCAGCCTAGACGGGGGAAGGTACGAGCAGTACTTC
TRBJ1-4	-	-	13	TRBV30	CAWSGVIYEKLFF	TGTGCCTGGTCAGGGGTGATTTATGAAAAACTGTTTTTT
TRBJ2-1	-	TRBD1	15	TRBV29-1	CSVSRVGTGGNEQFF	TGCAGCGTTTCGAGGGTCGGGACAGGGGGCAATGAGCAGTTCTTC
TRBJ2-5	-	TRBD1	14	TRBV6-1	CASSVDRAEETQYF	TGTGCCAGCAGTGTGGACAGGGCCGAAGAGACCCAGTACTTC
TRBJ2-7	-	-	13	TRBV5-6	CATGDSSSYEQYF	TGTGCCACTGGGGACTCAAGCTCCTACGAGCAGTACTTC
TRBJ2-2	-	-	15	TRBV27	CASRPQGRATGELFF	TGTGCCAGTAGACCACAGGGACGGGCAACCGGGGAGCTGTTTTTT
TRBJ2-1	-	-	15	TRBV9	CASSVGLMAYNEQFF	TGTGCCAGCAGCGTAGGACTGATGGCCTACAATGAGCAGTTCTTC
TRBJ1-3	-	TRBD1	16	TRBV5-8	CASSLRQGVGGNTIYF	TGTGCCAGCAGCTTGAGGCAGGGGGTAGGCGGAAACACCATATATTTT
TRBJ1-1	-	-	11	TRBV20-1	CSARDYTEAFF	TGCAGTGCTAGAGATTATACTGAAGCTTTCTTT
TRBJ2-5	-	-	13	TRBV14	CASSQFTLGTQYF	TGTGCCAGCAGCCAATTTACCCTAGGGACCCAGTACTTC
TRBJ1-2	-	TRBD1	15	TRBV6-5	CASSPRTGWKHGYTF	TGTGCCAGCAGCCCTCGGACAGGGTGGAAGCATGGCTACACCTTC
TRBJ1-1	once	TRBD1	14	TRBV19	CASNKQGAGTEAFF	TGTGCCAGTAATAAACAGGGGGCAGGCACTGAAGCTTTCTTT
TRBJ1-6	-	TRBD1	15	TRBV7-6	CASSLGQGDNSPLHF	TGTGCCAGCAGCTTAGGTCAGGGGGATAATTCACCCCTCCACTTT
TRBJ1-1	-	TRBD1	15	TRBV19	CASTRPTGANTEAFF	TGTGCCAGTACGAGGCCTACAGGGGCTAACACTGAAGCTTTCTTT
TRBJ2-5	-	TRBD2	16	TRBV7-2	CASSPTSGGARETQYF	TGTGCCAGCAGCCCGACTAGCGGGGGGGCCCGAGAGACCCAGTACTTC
TRBJ2-5	-	TRBD2	13	TRBV19	CASSISGGETQYF	TGTGCCAGTAGTATCTCGGGGGGGGAGACCCAGTACTTC
TRBJ2-7	-	TRBD1	15	TRBV6-1	CASSDRDRLSYEQYF	TGTGCCAGCAGTGACCGGGACAGGCTTTCCTACGAGCAGTACTTC
TRBJ2-7	-	-	16	TRBV10-2	CASSESGGAPSYEQYF	TGCGCCAGCAGTGAGTCGGGCGGGGCCCCCTCCTACGAGCAGTACTTC
TRBJ2-7	-	TRBD1	19	TRBV23-1	CASSQSGAGVRQGAKEQYF	TGCGCCAGCAGTCAATCGGGGGCTGGGGTCCGACAGGGGGCGAAAGAGCAGTACTTC
TRBJ2-5	-	TRBD2	15	TRBV30	CAWSVSGGPPGAQYF	TGTGCCTGGAGTGTAAGCGGGGGACCACCGGGGGCCCAGTACTTC
TRBJ2-7	-	-	14	TRBV30	CAWSVGAGVDEQYF	TGTGCCTGGAGTGTCGGGGCAGGGGTCGACGAGCAGTACTTC
TRBJ2-7	-	TRBD1	17	TRBV4-1	CASSQDRSRGQPYEQYF	TGCGCCAGCAGCCAAGATCGTAGTAGGGGACAGCCCTACGAGCAGTACTTC
TRBJ1-4	-	TRBD1	14	TRBV25-1	CASRRQGVNEKLFF	TGTGCCAGCAGACGACAGGGGGTGAACGAAAAACTGTTTTTT
TRBJ2-2	few	TRBD2	14	TRBV19	CASRWEGNTGELFF	TGTGCCAGTAGGTGGGAGGGGAACACCGGGGAGCTGTTTTTT
TRBJ1-2	-	TRBD1	14	TRBV6-1	CASSDRDSNYGYTF	TGTGCCAGCAGCGACCGGGACAGTAACTATGGCTACACCTTC
TRBJ2-7	-	-	13	TRBV19	CASSLLESYEQYF	TGTGCCAGTAGTTTGTTAGAATCCTACGAGCAGTACTTC
TRBJ1-4	few	-	15	TRBV7-8	CASSLYSGSNEKLFF	TGTGCCAGCAGCTTATACAGTGGGTCTAATGAAAAACTGTTTTTT
TRBJ1-1	-	-	13	TRBV25-1	CASSDRASAGAFF	TGTGCCAGCAGTGATAGGGCCTCCGCGGGGGCTTTCTTT
TRBJ1-2	-	-	12	TRBV19	CASSRQYYGYTF	TGTGCCAGTAGTAGGCAGTACTATGGCTACACCTTC
TRBJ1-5	-	TRBD1	13	TRBV30	CAWGTGGDQPQHF	TGTGCCTGGGGGACAGGGGGGGATCAGCCCCAGCATTTT
TRBJ2-1	-	-	14	TRBV2	CASRRGGAYNEQFF	TGTGCCAGCCGTAGGGGGGGGGCCTACAATGAGCAGTTCTTC
TRBJ2-1	once	TRBD1	15	TRBV6-5	CASSLRDRGLNEQFF	TGTGCCAGCAGTCTTCGGGACAGGGGTTTAAATGAGCAGTTCTTC
TRBJ2-1	-	-	15	TRBV27	CASSLLTSLVGEQFF	TGTGCCAGCAGTTTATTAACTAGCTTGGTTGGTGAGCAGTTCTTC
TRBJ1-2	-	-	13	TRBV28	CASSSPANYGYTF	TGTGCCAGCAGTAGCCCCGCGAACTATGGCTACACCTTC
TRBJ2-2	-	-	14	TRBV5-6	CASSRGQYTGELFF	TGTGCCAGCAGTCGTGGACAGTACACCGGGGAGCTGTTTTTT
TRBJ1-6	-	-	14	TRBV18	CASSGGRGGSPLHF	TGTGCCAGCTCAGGGGGCCGAGGAGGTTCACCCCTCCACTTT
TRBJ2-7	-	-	14	TRBV9	CASSVEPGNYEQYF	TGTGCCAGCAGCGTAGAACCAGGAAACTACGAGCAGTACTTC
TRBJ1-1	-	-	12	TRBV30	CAWSVRPGGAFF	TGTGCCTGGAGTGTACGACCCGGAGGTGCTTTCTTT
TRBJ2-2	-	-	16	TRBV18	CASSLSQGRGTGELFF	TGTGCCAGCTCACTTTCACAGGGAAGGGGCACCGGGGAGCTGTTTTTT
TRBJ1-2	-	-	15	TRBV6-1	CASSEETVAYYGYTF	TGTGCCAGCAGTGAAGAGACAGTAGCTTACTATGGCTACACCTTC
TRBJ1-2	-	TRBD1	13	TRBV5-4	CASKEGANFGYTF	TGTGCCAGCAAGGAGGGGGCTAATTTTGGCTACACCTTC
TRBJ2-7	-	TRBD2	14	TRBV30	CAWSALGGAHGQYF	TGTGCCTGGAGTGCCCTCGGGGGGGCCCACGGGCAGTACTTC